This entry lists 12 T cell receptor beta chains sequenced from one sample in a study of blood T cell repertoires in COVID-19. Sequencing used immunoSEQ multiplex PCR; TCRdb keeps in-frame clones, though not all of them. The sample lists 75,000 to 80,000 clones, about 88% seen once, with about 9.6% in the top ten. Sequencing was performed on peripheral blood. These receptors originate from a human donor in a cohort sampled during active COVID-19.

This chain uses TRBV5-1 with TRBJ1-2; D is uncertain. The CDR3 runs to 18 residues. V was shortened by 4 bases and J by 1 base, with 23 bases between the two germline ends. CDR1 SGHRS and CDR2 YFSETQ come from the germline V gene. The CDR3: CASSPLFRQAAFNYGYTF. DNA of the CDR3: TGCGCCAGCAGCCCCCTATTTAGGCAGGCCGCCTTTAACTATGGCTACACCTTC.

The chain combines TRBV2 with TRBJ2-7; 9 bases map to TRBD1. Germline V gene sequence: CDR1 SNHLY, CDR2 FYNNEI. The V gene end was trimmed by 5 bases and the J gene end by 6 bases; junction bases not matched to a gene: 11. The CDR3 has 15 amino acids. The CDR3 region is CASSLQGARVREQYF. The CDR3 bases are TGTGCCAGCAGTTTACAGGGGGCGCGAGTACGCGAGCAGTACTTC.

This sequence joins TRBV6-2 or TRBV6-3 and TRBJ2-7, with 8 positions matching TRBD1. The CDR3 runs 15 residues. Trimming removed 4 bases from V and 4 bases from J; junction bases left unmatched: 9. The germline gives CDR1 MNHEY, CDR2 SVGEGT. Written as DNA, the CDR3 is TGTGCCAGCAGTTCTCTCGGACAGGGAAAGTACGAGCAGTACTTC. It translates to CASSSLGQGKYEQYF.

This chain uses TRBV10-1 with TRBJ1-2; tentatively, D is TRBD1 (6 bases). The CDR3 is made up of 13 amino acids. Trimming took 4 bases from V and 5 from J, leaving 11 bases between them. Germline CDR1 is WNHNN and CDR2 is SYGVQD (reference sequence). DNA of the CDR3: TGCGCCAGCAGTGCTAACAGGGATTATGGCTACACCTTC. Its translation: CASSANRDYGYTF.

J is TRBJ2-3 and V is TRBV7-9; 12 nucleotides agree with TRBD2. The CDR3 runs 19 residues. Germline V gene lookup returns CDR1 SEHNR and CDR2 FQNEAQ (reference sequence). V lost 5 bases and J lost 4; bases outside the gene matches: 16. CDR3 DNA sequence: TGTGCCAGCAGCCGCGCCGCGCGTTCTAGCGGGAGGGCCTCAGATACGCAGTATTTT. This translates into CASSRAARSSGRASDTQYF.

This sequence joins TRBV5-1 and TRBJ2-3, with D possibly being TRBD2 (5 bases). This CDR3 is built from 14 residues. Germline CDR1 SGHRS, CDR2 YFSETQ. The germline V and J ends were trimmed by 3 bases and 5 bases, with 13 bases remaining between them. CDR3 DNA: TGCGCCAGCAGCTATGGCCAGGAGGTAGATACGCAGTATTTT. This gives the protein CASSYGQEVDTQYF.

This chain joins TRBV27 and TRBJ2-7; 8 bases align to TRBD2. V lost 4 bases, J lost 2 bases, and 13 bases stayed unmatched. The CDR3 spans 17 residues. Germline lookup yields CDR1 MNHEY and CDR2 SMNVEV (reference sequence). The CDR3 reads CASSYAARTSHPYEQYF. DNA for the CDR3: TGTGCCAGCAGTTACGCCGCTCGGACTAGCCATCCCTACGAGCAGTACTTC.

The V gene is TRBV27, the J gene TRBJ1-6; D is possibly TRBD1 (6 bases). CDR3 length: 14 residues. V was shortened by 10 bases and J by 8 bases, with 18 bases between the two germline ends. CDR1 is MNHEY and CDR2 is SMNVEV in the germline V gene (reference sequence). This chain's CDR3 is CATGQPRVYSPLHF. DNA for the CDR3: TGTGCCACAGGACAGCCAAGGGTATATTCACCCCTCCACTTT.

The chain uses TRBV30 and TRBJ2-7, with no clear D. Germline V gene sequence: CDR1 GTSNPN, CDR2 SVGIG (reference sequence). This CDR3 spans 11 amino acids. The CDR3 loop reads CAVQTAYEQYF. In DNA form, the CDR3 reads TGTGCTGTTCAAACAGCCTACGAGCAGTACTTC.

The rearrangement links TRBV27 to TRBJ1-4, with D hard to call. Germline V gives CDR1 MNHEY, CDR2 SMNVEV (reference sequence). The CDR3 sequence is 15 residues long. V gave up 4 bases and J gave up 5 bases, with 14 bases separating them. The CDR3: CASSSIQSTNEKLFF. The DNA of the CDR3 is TGTGCCAGCAGTTCTATACAGTCCACCAATGAAAAACTGTTTTTT.

Here the CDR3 reads CASSLGTRYEQYF. CDR3 in DNA: TGTGCCAGCAGCTTAGGCACCAGATACGAGCAGTACTTC. The chain has TRBV7-9 and TRBJ2-7; D gene uncertain. The CDR3 runs 13 residues. The germline V gene has CDR1 SEHNR and CDR2 FQNEAQ (reference sequence). With 1 base removed from V and 4 bases from J, the gap between germline ends came to 8 bases.

V and J are TRBV5-4 and TRBJ2-3, with TRBD2 as a possible D gene (5 bases). This CDR3 spans 14 amino acids. Germline CDR1 and CDR2: SGHNT and YYREEE (reference sequence). Deletions cut 0 bases from V and 1 base from J, with 6 bases between. CDR3 residues: CASSLGTRTDTQYF. CDR3 bases: TGTGCCAGCAGCTTGGGGACTCGCACAGATACGCAGTATTTT.